This TCR beta chain was identified during a study of shared clonotypes between healthy human individuals. Trimming left V 3 bases short and J 4 bases short, with 15 bases between. The CDR3 consists of 15 residues. CDR1 and CDR2 (germline): LNHDA, SQIVND (reference sequence). TCRdb's copy holds only in-frame clones and misses some; the assay was immunoSEQ multiplex PCR. The sample holds 2 million to 3 million clones, 85% to 95% seen once. This clone showed up just once. The rearrangement uses TRBV19 and TRBJ1-1, with D possibly being TRBD1 (5 bases). Sequencing was carried out using naive CD4+ T cells sorted from blood. Subset meaning: CD45RA+ positively selected. This receptor was obtained from a man aged 18 to 29 in good health. CDR3 bases: TGTGCCAGTAGTATCTTTGGTCAGGGAATCACTGAAGCTTTCTTT. Its translation is CASSIFGQGITEAFF.